This T cell receptor (beta chain) was found in a study of ipilimumab plus nivolumab after autologous stem cell transplantation. V gave up 0 bases and J gave up 7 bases; unmatched junction bases: 5. CDR3 length: 15 amino acids. CDR1 SGHNT and CDR2 YYREEE come from the germline V gene (reference sequence). Profiling relied on immunoSEQ multiplex PCR, and the TCRdb table lists in-frame clones only, not all of them. The sample carries approximately 17,000 clones, 65% to 75% recorded once. The sequence was collected from a male donor with diffuse large B-cell lymphoma. The source was PBMCs, collected in a trial of ipilimumab plus nivolumab as post-transplant consolidation. The chain links TRBV5-4 to TRBJ2-4; TRBD1 matches 9 bases. The CDR3 reads CASSLVGTGYNIQYF. The CDR3, as DNA: TGTGCCAGCAGCTTGGTTGGGACAGGGTACAACATTCAGTACTTC.